The 18 T cell receptor beta chains in this list originate from one sample, sequenced in a study of T cell repertoires in cytomegalovirus infection. TCRdb analysed the reads with MiXCR anew, one entry per CDR3 protein. In the table there are hundreds of thousands of distinct CDR3 sequences, roughly 42% of which are singletons. The antigens of these receptors remain unknown. The sequenced sample was cultured PBMCs, obtained from culture after CMV antigen stimulation. Receptor source: a human donor in good health (CMV status not recorded). Some clones in this sample may be carry-over from other donors' samples.

The chain joins TRBV19 to TRBJ1-1; 7 positions agree with TRBD1. Losses at the gene ends were 9 bases for V and 5 bases for J; bases not matched to a gene: 12. The CDR3 runs 14 residues. Germline CDR1 is LNHDA and CDR2 is SQIVND (reference sequence). The CDR3 DNA follows: TGTGCCAGCCGGACCGGGACAGTCGCGACTGAAGCTTTCTTT. Its translation is CASRTGTVATEAFF.

V and J are TRBV7-2 and TRBJ2-5; 7 bases map to TRBD2. Unmatched junction bases numbered 7, after V lost 8 bases and J lost 1 base. CDR3 size: 14 residues. Germline values: CDR1 SGHTA, CDR2 FQGNSA. The CDR3 sequence: CASDRGEGQETQYF. CDR3 in DNA: TGTGCCAGCGACCGAGGGGAGGGCCAAGAGACCCAGTACTTC.

In regard to this clonotype: A much larger clone differs by one base, so this may be a read error. The rearrangement links TRBV7-9 to TRBJ2-4, with D uncertain. The CDR3 runs 13 residues. Trimming pared 5 bases from V and 6 bases from J, leaving 11 bases between. Per germline, CDR1 SEHNR and CDR2 FQNEAQ (reference sequence). CDR3 protein: CASSNYDTNIQYF. The DNA of the CDR3 is TGTGCCAGCAGCAATTACGACACAAACATTCAGTACTTC.

The table lists this clonotype with a few counts. The chain couples TRBV7-9 to TRBJ2-7; TRBD1 or TRBD2 may be the D gene (5 bases each). CDR3 size: 14 residues. Trimming took off 5 bases at V and 5 bases at J, with 16 bases between the two ends. Germline CDR1 is SEHNR and CDR2 is FQNEAQ (reference sequence). The CDR3 protein is CASSLGTWNDEQYF. The DNA of the CDR3 is TGTGCCAGCAGCCTAGGGACGTGGAACGACGAGCAGTACTTC.

This rearrangement joins TRBV6-6 to TRBJ1-2; D not resolved. This CDR3 is 14 amino acids long. CDR1 is MNHNY and CDR2 is SVGAGI in the germline V gene (reference sequence). Trimming removed 2 bases at V and 4 bases at J, with 11 bases between. CDR3 in DNA: TGTGCCAGCAGTTACAACGAGGGAGGCTATGGCTACACCTTC. Translation gives CASSYNEGGYGYTF.

The V call is TRBV6-1, the J call TRBJ2-1; the D gene is possibly TRBD1 (7 bases). Trimming shortened V by 11 bases and J by 5 bases, and 16 bases separated the two germline ends. The CDR3 extends over 13 amino acids. From germline, CDR1 is MNHNS and CDR2 SASEGT. CDR3 sequence: CAGGTDVHNEQFF. CDR3 nucleotides: TGTGCCGGGGGGACAGACGTTCACAATGAGCAGTTCTTC.

This clonotype was detected a few times. J is TRBJ2-7 and V is TRBV7-2; no clear D. CDR3 length: 10 residues. Germline V lookup: CDR1 SGHTA, CDR2 FQGNSA. V lost 8 bases and J 7 bases, leaving 9 bases between the germline ends. The CDR3 nucleotides are TGTGCCAGCGGGCTAGGGGAGCAGTACTTC. Encoded protein: CASGLGEQYF.

The chain carries TRBV6-8 and TRBJ2-5; no firm D call. Trimming stripped 0 bases from V and 5 bases from J, with 10 bases between. The germline V gene encodes CDR1 MNHGY and CDR2 SAAAGT. This CDR3 is 14 amino acids long. CDR3 residues: CASSYSRVGETQYF. CDR3 nucleotides: TGTGCCAGCAGTTACTCAAGGGTTGGGGAGACCCAGTACTTC.

The V call is TRBV7-6, the J call TRBJ2-1, with TRBD2 matching 11 bases. The V gene end was trimmed by 1 base and the J gene end by 12 bases; junction bases not matched to a gene: 5. Germline CDR1 SGHVS, CDR2 FNYEAQ. CDR3 size: 14 residues. The DNA for the CDR3 is TGTGCCAGCAGCTTAGGGGCTAGCGGGAGGATGCAGTTCTTC. Translated: CASSLGASGRMQFF. Full variable domain (remainder filled in from reference TRBV7-6 and TRBJ2-1): GAGVSQSPRYKVTKRGQDVALRCDPISGHVSLYWYRQALGQGPEFLTYFNYEAQQDKSGLPNDRFSAERPEGSISTLTIQRTEQRDSAMYRCASSLGASGRMQFFGPGTRLTVL.

This chain uses TRBV19 with TRBJ2-1; TRBD1 might be the D (6 bases). V dropped 6 bases and J dropped 0 bases, with 12 bases sitting between them. The CDR3 is made up of 15 amino acids. Per the germline V gene, CDR1 is LNHDA and CDR2 is SQIVND (reference sequence). In nucleotides, the CDR3 is TGTGCCAGTAGGCCTGACAGGAGCTCCTACAATGAGCAGTTCTTC. This codes for CASRPDRSSYNEQFF.

This chain joins TRBV18 and TRBJ2-1; 7 nucleotides line up with TRBD1. After removal of 5 bases from V and 0 bases from J, the junction contained 4 bases not matched to a gene. The CDR3 is 15 amino acids. Looked up from germline, CDR1 is KGHSH and CDR2 is LQKENI. The CDR3 spells CASSETGYSYNEQFF. The CDR3 coding sequence is TGTGCCAGCTCAGAGACAGGGTACTCCTACAATGAGCAGTTCTTC.

The gene calls are TRBV20-1 and TRBJ2-1, with 9 bases that match TRBD2. CDR3 length equals 17 residues. Germline trimming cut 6 bases from V and 2 bases from J; bases unmatched to any gene: 14. Germline V gene lookup returns CDR1 DFQATT and CDR2 SNEGSKA (reference sequence). The chain's CDR3 is CSAPRLAAQRTYNEQFF. CDR3 bases: TGCAGTGCCCCTCGACTAGCGGCCCAGAGAACCTACAATGAGCAGTTCTTC.

This clonotype appeared a few times. This chain joins TRBV5-3 and TRBJ2-7, with D possibly TRBD2 on 7 matching bases. TRBV5-3 is marked as an open reading frame, function uncertain. The CDR3 is 13 residues long. V was clipped by 8 bases and J by 4 bases, with 16 bases between them. The CDR3 spells CASSSGGGYEQYF. CDR3 sequence (DNA): TGTGCCAGCTCATCGGGGGGCGGATACGAGCAGTACTTC.

The chain uses TRBV7-2 and TRBJ2-1; 8 bases align to TRBD2. The germline V gene encodes CDR1 SGHTA and CDR2 FQGNSA. CDR3 length: 15 residues. V shed 5 bases, J shed 4 bases, and the junction held 7 bases outside the gene matches. CDR3 coding DNA: TGTGCCAGCAGCCTACGGACTAGCAGTTACAATGAGCAGTTCTTC. It encodes CASSLRTSSYNEQFF.

V is TRBV7-8 and J is TRBJ1-1; tentative D call: TRBD1 (5 bases). Trimming took 4 bases from V and 5 from J, leaving 17 bases between them. The germline gives CDR1 SGHVS, CDR2 FQNEAQ. CDR3 length: 15 residues. This chain's CDR3 is CASSSRGQAGTEAFF. In nucleotides, the CDR3 is TGTGCCAGCAGCTCACGCGGCCAGGCAGGGACTGAAGCTTTCTTT.

This clonotype was counted many times. The rearrangement links TRBV7-2 to TRBJ1-1; D might be TRBD1 (5 bases). Germline CDR1 is SGHTA and CDR2 is FQGNSA. Trimming stripped 2 bases from V and 5 bases from J, with 9 bases between. The CDR3 has 13 residues. The CDR3: CASSLQWGTEAFF. CDR3 coding DNA: TGTGCCAGCAGCTTACAATGGGGGACTGAAGCTTTCTTT. Based on the CDR3 plus reference TRBV7-2 and TRBJ1-1, the full variable domain is GAGVSQSPSNKVTEKGKDVELRCDPISGHTALYWYRQSLGQGLEFLIYFQGNSAPDKSGLPSDRFSAERTGGSVSTLTIQRTQQEDSAVYLCASSLQWGTEAFFGQGTRLTVV.

This clonotype was counted between two and nine times. V and J are TRBV7-2 and TRBJ2-1; TRBD2 agrees at 8 bases. CDR3 length equals 15 residues. The germline V gene has CDR1 SGHTA and CDR2 FQGNSA. After removal of 3 bases from V and 7 bases from J, the junction contained 8 bases not matched to a gene. CDR3 residues: CASSFDGGVTNEQFF. The DNA for the CDR3 is TGTGCCAGCAGCTTCGACGGGGGGGTTACGAATGAGCAGTTCTTC.

This clonotype was observed a handful of times. The rearrangement links TRBV6-8 to TRBJ2-1, with D unresolved. The CDR3 has 12 amino acids. Trimming cost V 2 bases and J 9 bases, with 8 bases left between them. Per germline, CDR1 MNHGY and CDR2 SAAAGT. In nucleotides, the CDR3 is TGTGCCAGCAGTTACCCTTGGGGTGAGCAGTTCTTC. Amino acids: CASSYPWGEQFF.